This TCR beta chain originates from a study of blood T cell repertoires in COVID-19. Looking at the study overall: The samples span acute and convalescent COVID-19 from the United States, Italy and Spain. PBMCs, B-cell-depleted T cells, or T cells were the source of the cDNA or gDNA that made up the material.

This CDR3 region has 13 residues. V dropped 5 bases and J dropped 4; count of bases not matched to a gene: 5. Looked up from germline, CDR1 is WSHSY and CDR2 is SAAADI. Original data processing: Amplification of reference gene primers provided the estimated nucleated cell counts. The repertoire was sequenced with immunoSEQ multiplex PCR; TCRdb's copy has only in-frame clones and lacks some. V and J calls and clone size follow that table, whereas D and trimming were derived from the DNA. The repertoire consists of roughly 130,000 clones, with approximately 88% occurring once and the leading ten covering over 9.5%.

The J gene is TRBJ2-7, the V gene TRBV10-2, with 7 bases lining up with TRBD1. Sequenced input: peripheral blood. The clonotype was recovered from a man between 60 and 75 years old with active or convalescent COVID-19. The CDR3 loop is CASSQRGRYEQYF. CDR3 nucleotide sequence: TGCGCCAGCAGTCAGAGGGGGCGATACGAGCAGTACTTC.